This T cell receptor beta chain is drawn from a study of T cells in Graves' hyperthyroidism and ophthalmopathy. Comment on this clonotype: No antigen is known for it.

Study conclusions and caveats: Blood also showed most of the thyroid clonotypes that were expanded above 0.001.

Amplified TCR beta CDR3 regions came from RNA transcripts. The TCR CDR3 first-round RT-PCR relied on the HTBI primer set. One entry per CDR3 protein results from TCRdb running MiXCR on the multiplex PCR reads. The table includes 400,000 or so distinct CDR3 sequences, roughly 15% detected once. There are 14 residues in the CDR3. Between the trimmed V and J ends, which lost 6 bases and 0 bases, there was a span of 10 bases. Germline CDR1 and CDR2: SEHNR and FQNEAQ (reference sequence). This chain uses TRBV7-9 with TRBJ2-3; D is possibly TRBD1 (5 bases). The sequencing input was blood. This sequence was found in a woman aged 55 to 70 with Graves' ophthalmopathy. CDR3 sequence reads: CASSRQSSTDTQYF. CDR3 in DNA: TGTGCCAGCAGTCGACAGTCTAGCACAGATACGCAGTATTTT. Drawing the rest from reference TRBV7-9 and TRBJ2-3, the complete variable domain is DTGVSQNPRHKITKRGQNVTFRCDPISEHNRLYWYRQTLGQGPEFLTYFQNEAQLEKSRLLSDRFSAERPKGSFSTLEIQRTEQGDSAMYLCASSRQSSTDTQYFGPGTRLTVL.